This record concerns one T cell receptor beta chain sequence. As handled by the study authors: Reference gene primer amplification gave nucleated cell count estimates. Sequenced by immunoSEQ multiplex PCR; TCRdb stores in-frame clones only, minus some. V, J and clone size are those of that table, while D and trimming were read from the DNA. The table lists tens of thousands of clones, around 83% of them singletons. The CDR3 consists of 14 residues. Germline-derived CDR1 and CDR2 are LNHDA and SQIVND (reference sequence). J gave up 3 bases and V 9 bases, and 6 bases lay outside the gene matches. The data originate from a study of blood T cell repertoires in COVID-19.

The source of this sequence is a man over 45 with COVID-19, enrolled during active disease. The specimen sequenced was peripheral blood. The chain couples TRBV19 to TRBJ2-2; 8 bases agree with TRBD1. The CDR3 DNA is TGTGCCAGCCAGGGACAGGCCCACACCGGGGAGCTGTTTTTT. It is translated as CASQGQAHTGELFF.